The 3 T cell receptor beta chains listed next were all sequenced from one sample in a study of T-cell reconstitution after alpha-beta-depleted transplantation in children. A library of TCRbeta sequences, prepared with unique molecular identifiers, was generated. TCRdb independently ran MiXCR on the PCR reads; one entry per CDR3 protein. The sample consists of some 830,000 distinct CDR3 sequences, about 15% of them appearing once. The material was PBMCs, mostly from graft donor cells, obtained 360 days after TCRalphabeta/CD19-depleted stem cell transplant. Receptor source: a male patient aged 10 to 17 who had a stem cell transplant for acute lymphoblastic leukemia, so the T cells may come from the graft donor.

This clonotype came up a few times. The chain uses TRBV15 and TRBJ2-7; either TRBD1 or TRBD2 may fit D (5 bases each). Germline lookup yields CDR1 LNHNV and CDR2 YYDKDF (reference sequence). The CDR3 has 16 residues. V was clipped by 6 bases and J by 2 bases, with 20 bases between them. CDR3 in DNA: TGTGCCACCAGAGATATGGTTGGGGGATTAACCTACGAGCAGTACTTC. Its translation is CATRDMVGGLTYEQYF.

The CDR3 nucleotides read TGCGCCAGCAGTGAGGCCCCCGGGACGGACAATGAGCAGTTCTTC. Translation gives CASSEAPGTDNEQFF. The gene calls are TRBV10-1 and TRBJ2-1; D tentatively fits TRBD1 or TRBD2 (5 bases each). Germline CDR1 is WNHNN and CDR2 is SYGVQD (reference sequence). There are 15 residues in the CDR3. V dropped 2 bases and J dropped 5 bases, with 13 bases sitting between them.

The sample holds a few counts of this clonotype. The gene calls are TRBV11-2 and TRBJ2-6, with D perhaps TRBD2 (6 bases). V lost 1 base to trimming and J lost 0 bases, with 13 bases between them. CDR1 is SGHAT and CDR2 is FQNNGV in the germline V gene. The CDR3 is made up of 18 amino acids. CDR3 amino acids: CASSLGGSGISGANVLTF. The CDR3 DNA follows: TGTGCCAGCAGCTTAGGCGGTAGCGGAATCTCTGGGGCCAACGTCCTGACTTTC.